These T cell receptor beta chains were read from a single sample in a study of cytomegalovirus exposure and HLA in healthy donors. The assay was immunoSEQ multiplex PCR, and TCRdb's table has in-frame clones only and misses some. This table has 150,000 to 180,000 clones, 65% to 90% appearing once. The material sequenced was PBMCs. The receptors stem from a man aged 18 to 29 in good health and CMV-seropositive. CDR3s include the opening cysteine and the closing phenylalanine or tryptophan. Fields, in order: CDR3 DNA, CDR3 protein, CDR3 length, clone size, J gene, V gene, D gene. A D gene is named only where the DNA matches it firmly. Not every row has a clone size; where given, it reads once, few, many or a size class.

CDR3 DNA: TGTGCCAGCAGTGAACCTGTGGGGGCTCACACTGAAGCTTTCTTT
CDR3 protein: CASSEPVGAHTEAFF
CDR3 length: 15
clone size: NA
J gene: TRBJ1-1
V gene: TRBV25-1
D gene: NA

CDR3 DNA: TGTGCCAGCAGTGAAGAGCTCCTGACTAGCGGGAGTATCACCTACGAGCAGTACTTC
CDR3 protein: CASSEELLTSGSITYEQYF
CDR3 length: 19
clone size: NA
J gene: TRBJ2-7
V gene: TRBV6-1
D gene: TRBD2

CDR3 DNA: TGTGCCAGCAGCTTATTAACAGGGGAAGATACGCAGTATTTT
CDR3 protein: CASSLLTGEDTQYF
CDR3 length: 14
clone size: NA
J gene: TRBJ2-3
V gene: TRBV5-6
D gene: TRBD1

CDR3 DNA: TGTGCCTGGAGTGAGGGACTAACGGGACTCAATGAGCAGTTCTTC
CDR3 protein: CAWSEGLTGLNEQFF
CDR3 length: 15
clone size: NA
J gene: TRBJ2-1
V gene: TRBV30
D gene: TRBD2

CDR3 DNA: TGTGCCAGCAGCGCCCGGGCAGCGGCTAGCTCCTACGAGCAGTACTTC
CDR3 protein: CASSARAAASSYEQYF
CDR3 length: 16
clone size: NA
J gene: TRBJ2-7
V gene: TRBV9
D gene: NA

CDR3 DNA: TGTGCCAGCAGCTTAGAACCAGGGCCCTACGAGCAGTACTTC
CDR3 protein: CASSLEPGPYEQYF
CDR3 length: 14
clone size: NA
J gene: TRBJ2-7
V gene: TRBV11-2
D gene: NA

CDR3 DNA: TGTGCCAGTAGTCCTTACAGGGGGCTTGGCTATGGCTACACCTTC
CDR3 protein: CASSPYRGLGYGYTF
CDR3 length: 15
clone size: NA
J gene: TRBJ1-2
V gene: TRBV19
D gene: TRBD1

CDR3 DNA: TGTGCCAGCAGTGACAGCGGGGGGGCCCTTGAGCAGTTCTTC
CDR3 protein: CASSDSGGALEQFF
CDR3 length: 14
clone size: NA
J gene: TRBJ2-1
V gene: TRBV6-1
D gene: TRBD2

CDR3 DNA: TGCAGCGTTGAAGATTCTACAGGGGGCGGCTATGGCTACACCTTC
CDR3 protein: CSVEDSTGGGYGYTF
CDR3 length: 15
clone size: NA
J gene: TRBJ1-2
V gene: TRBV29-1
D gene: TRBD1

CDR3 DNA: TGTGCCATCAGTGAGTCCCAAAGAACAACCGGGGAGCTGTTTTTT
CDR3 protein: CAISESQRTTGELFF
CDR3 length: 15
clone size: NA
J gene: TRBJ2-2
V gene: TRBV10-3
D gene: NA

CDR3 DNA: TGTGCCAGCAGCTCCTCGACAGGGGACCCTAACACTGAAGCTTTCTTT
CDR3 protein: CASSSSTGDPNTEAFF
CDR3 length: 16
clone size: NA
J gene: TRBJ1-1
V gene: TRBV11-2
D gene: TRBD1

CDR3 DNA: TGTGCCAGCACACAGGCCGAGAACACTGAAGCTTTCTTT
CDR3 protein: CASTQAENTEAFF
CDR3 length: 13
clone size: NA
J gene: TRBJ1-1
V gene: TRBV6-5
D gene: NA

CDR3 DNA: TGTGCCAGCAGTGAAAGGGCTAGCGTCGCGATGGACATTCAGTACTTC
CDR3 protein: CASSERASVAMDIQYF
CDR3 length: 16
clone size: NA
J gene: TRBJ2-4
V gene: TRBV2
D gene: NA

CDR3 DNA: TGTGCCAGCACTCGGACAGGTTTAAGCGAGCAGTACTTC
CDR3 protein: CASTRTGLSEQYF
CDR3 length: 13
clone size: NA
J gene: TRBJ2-7
V gene: TRBV2
D gene: TRBD1

CDR3 DNA: TGTGCCAGCAGCCTCCAAGGGACTAGCTACCTCGGGGACAATGAGCAGTTCTTC
CDR3 protein: CASSLQGTSYLGDNEQFF
CDR3 length: 18
clone size: NA
J gene: TRBJ2-1
V gene: TRBV7-9
D gene: TRBD2

CDR3 DNA: TGTGCCAGCAGGCTTAGGGGAGGTGGAAACACCATATATTTT
CDR3 protein: CASRLRGGGNTIYF
CDR3 length: 14
clone size: NA
J gene: TRBJ1-3
V gene: TRBV13
D gene: NA

CDR3 DNA: TGCGCCAGCAGTCCTCTAGGAGAGCAGTTCTTC
CDR3 protein: CASSPLGEQFF
CDR3 length: 11
clone size: NA
J gene: TRBJ2-1
V gene: TRBV23-1
D gene: NA

CDR3 DNA: TGTGCCAGCAGCTCTTCCGGGACTAGCCCGCGTGGGTACGAGCAGTACTTC
CDR3 protein: CASSSSGTSPRGYEQYF
CDR3 length: 17
clone size: NA
J gene: TRBJ2-7
V gene: TRBV5-6
D gene: TRBD2

CDR3 DNA: TGTGCCAGCAGCTTAGGAAAATTGGGCAGGAAAACAGATGGCTACACCTTC
CDR3 protein: CASSLGKLGRKTDGYTF
CDR3 length: 17
clone size: NA
J gene: TRBJ1-2
V gene: TRBV7-2
D gene: NA

CDR3 DNA: TGTGCCAGCAGCCTGGACAGGGGTAGGAATCAGCCCCAGCATTTT
CDR3 protein: CASSLDRGRNQPQHF
CDR3 length: 15
clone size: NA
J gene: TRBJ1-5
V gene: TRBV6-5
D gene: TRBD1

CDR3 DNA: TGTGCCACGACCCTCCTAGCGGGGACAGATACGCAGTATTTT
CDR3 protein: CATTLLAGTDTQYF
CDR3 length: 14
clone size: NA
J gene: TRBJ2-3
V gene: TRBV15
D gene: TRBD2

CDR3 DNA: TGCGCCAGCAGCAGGGGTTGGGCGAACACTGAAGCTTTCTTT
CDR3 protein: CASSRGWANTEAFF
CDR3 length: 14
clone size: NA
J gene: TRBJ1-1
V gene: TRBV10-2
D gene: NA

CDR3 DNA: TGCAGCGTTGAGCGACAGCTAAATGAAAAACTGTTTTTT
CDR3 protein: CSVERQLNEKLFF
CDR3 length: 13
clone size: NA
J gene: TRBJ1-4
V gene: TRBV29-1
D gene: NA

CDR3 DNA: TGTGCCAGTAGTCCCCCGGCCAGGGCAGGGTGGCGGGGCTACACCTTC
CDR3 protein: CASSPPARAGWRGYTF
CDR3 length: 16
clone size: NA
J gene: TRBJ1-2
V gene: TRBV19
D gene: NA

CDR3 DNA: TGTGCCAGCAGCTTAGGGACAGGGTCCGGGAACACTGAAGCTTTCTTT
CDR3 protein: CASSLGTGSGNTEAFF
CDR3 length: 16
clone size: NA
J gene: TRBJ1-1
V gene: TRBV7-9
D gene: TRBD1

CDR3 DNA: TGCGCCAGCAGCCGCCTAGCGGGAGAGGGGGAGACCCAGTACTTC
CDR3 protein: CASSRLAGEGETQYF
CDR3 length: 15
clone size: NA
J gene: TRBJ2-5
V gene: TRBV4-3
D gene: TRBD2

CDR3 DNA: TGTGCCAGCAGCCCTACCCCCGCTAGCGGGTACAATGAGCAGTTCTTC
CDR3 protein: CASSPTPASGYNEQFF
CDR3 length: 16
clone size: NA
J gene: TRBJ2-1
V gene: TRBV11-2
D gene: TRBD2

CDR3 DNA: TGCGCCAGCAGCCCCCTAAGGGGAGAGACCCAGTACTTC
CDR3 protein: CASSPLRGETQYF
CDR3 length: 13
clone size: NA
J gene: TRBJ2-5
V gene: TRBV5-1
D gene: NA

CDR3 DNA: TGTGCCAGCAGCTTAGCGGTAAGCTCCTACAATGAGCAGTTCTTC
CDR3 protein: CASSLAVSSYNEQFF
CDR3 length: 15
clone size: once
J gene: TRBJ2-1
V gene: TRBV7-3
D gene: NA

CDR3 DNA: TGTGCCAGCAGCTCCCGGGACAGAAATCAGCCCCAGCATTTT
CDR3 protein: CASSSRDRNQPQHF
CDR3 length: 14
clone size: NA
J gene: TRBJ1-5
V gene: TRBV7-2
D gene: TRBD1

CDR3 DNA: TGTGCCAGCAGCGTTAGTGGGGGGGGCACAGATACGCAGTATTTT
CDR3 protein: CASSVSGGGTDTQYF
CDR3 length: 15
clone size: NA
J gene: TRBJ2-3
V gene: TRBV7-9
D gene: TRBD2

CDR3 DNA: TGTGCCAGCAGCTTAGACTCTAACTATGGCTACACCTTC
CDR3 protein: CASSLDSNYGYTF
CDR3 length: 13
clone size: NA
J gene: TRBJ1-2
V gene: TRBV7-2
D gene: NA

CDR3 DNA: TGTGCCACCCGCCGAGGGGGCCTCACTGAAGCTTTCTTT
CDR3 protein: CATRRGGLTEAFF
CDR3 length: 13
clone size: NA
J gene: TRBJ1-1
V gene: TRBV15
D gene: TRBD1

CDR3 DNA: TGTGCCAGCAGTGCCGGGACAGGATCCTACGAGCAGTACTTC
CDR3 protein: CASSAGTGSYEQYF
CDR3 length: 14
clone size: NA
J gene: TRBJ2-7
V gene: TRBV5-4
D gene: TRBD1

CDR3 DNA: TGTGCCAGTAGTACTCAGGGTAGCTCCTACGAGCAGTACTTC
CDR3 protein: CASSTQGSSYEQYF
CDR3 length: 14
clone size: few
J gene: TRBJ2-7
V gene: TRBV19
D gene: NA

CDR3 DNA: TGTGCCAGCAGTGGACAGGGACTTCTGGGCACTGAAGCTTTCTTT
CDR3 protein: CASSGQGLLGTEAFF
CDR3 length: 15
clone size: NA
J gene: TRBJ1-1
V gene: TRBV2
D gene: TRBD1

CDR3 DNA: TGTGCCAGCAGCTTTACAGGCAATCAGCCCCAGCATTTT
CDR3 protein: CASSFTGNQPQHF
CDR3 length: 13
clone size: NA
J gene: TRBJ1-5
V gene: TRBV7-9
D gene: NA

CDR3 DNA: TGTGCCAGTAGGTCGGACAGGGACGACACTGAAGCTTTCTTT
CDR3 protein: CASRSDRDDTEAFF
CDR3 length: 14
clone size: NA
J gene: TRBJ1-1
V gene: TRBV19
D gene: TRBD1

CDR3 DNA: TGTGCCAGTAGTCGGACTAGCGGGGGGGCCGGCACCGGGGAGCTGTTTTTT
CDR3 protein: CASSRTSGGAGTGELFF
CDR3 length: 17
clone size: NA
J gene: TRBJ2-2
V gene: TRBV19
D gene: TRBD2

CDR3 DNA: TGTGCCAGCAGTGCCCATGGGCAGGGGCGGGCCGGGGAGCTGTTTTTT
CDR3 protein: CASSAHGQGRAGELFF
CDR3 length: 16
clone size: once
J gene: TRBJ2-2
V gene: TRBV2
D gene: NA

CDR3 DNA: TGTGCCACCAGCGGGGGGGCCAGTAATGAAAAACTGTTTTTT
CDR3 protein: CATSGGASNEKLFF
CDR3 length: 14
clone size: NA
J gene: TRBJ1-4
V gene: TRBV15
D gene: NA